The rows below give T cell receptor beta chains drawn from one sample of a study of T-cell reconstitution after alpha-beta-depleted transplantation in children. TCRdb re-called the PCR reads through MiXCR, storing one row per CDR3 protein. The top ten hold around 4% of the sample, which has about 400,000 distinct CDR3 sequences, roughly 14% seen once. The sequencing used PBMCs, collected from the stem cell graft. The receptors derive from a human donor who donated a stem cell graft to a child with Fanconi anemia. Both conserved end residues are part of each CDR3. D genes are given only for firm matches.

J gene: TRBJ1-1; D gene: -; V gene: TRBV15; CDR3 protein: CATRTSRTGPNTEAFF
J gene: TRBJ1-1; D gene: TRBD1; V gene: TRBV5-5; CDR3 protein: CASHTLGTGGTEAFF
J gene: TRBJ1-5; D gene: -; V gene: TRBV6-1; CDR3 protein: CASRSGIYSNQPQHF
J gene: TRBJ1-1; D gene: -; V gene: TRBV20-1; CDR3 protein: CSALPGLTTTEAFF
J gene: TRBJ2-4; D gene: -; V gene: TRBV25-1; CDR3 protein: CASSDTNLAKNIQYF
J gene: TRBJ2-2; D gene: -; V gene: TRBV27; CDR3 protein: CASSLTSSSGELFF
J gene: TRBJ2-1; D gene: TRBD1; V gene: TRBV4-2; CDR3 protein: CASGPGLRDRVLVNEQFF
J gene: TRBJ1-2; D gene: TRBD1; V gene: TRBV20-1; CDR3 protein: CSGVGGAGGYTF
J gene: TRBJ1-1; D gene: -; V gene: TRBV3-1; CDR3 protein: CASSQTTGPAFF
J gene: TRBJ2-7; D gene: TRBD2; V gene: TRBV27; CDR3 protein: CASRISGGDEQYF
J gene: TRBJ1-1; D gene: TRBD1; V gene: TRBV5-1; CDR3 protein: CASSDPQGGNTEAFF
J gene: TRBJ2-3; D gene: TRBD2; V gene: TRBV5-1; CDR3 protein: CASSAGTTTDTQYF
J gene: TRBJ2-3; D gene: -; V gene: TRBV7-2; CDR3 protein: CASTLGAGTQYF
J gene: TRBJ2-1; D gene: TRBD1; V gene: TRBV9; CDR3 protein: CASSANEDRVPGNEQFF
J gene: TRBJ1-1; D gene: -; V gene: TRBV13; CDR3 protein: CASSSRARSDTEAFF
J gene: TRBJ2-3; D gene: TRBD1; V gene: TRBV28; CDR3 protein: CASSLPPPGRGTSDTQYF
J gene: TRBJ2-2; D gene: TRBD2; V gene: TRBV12-3/TRBV12-4; CDR3 protein: CASTTSGGRDTGELFF
J gene: TRBJ1-2; D gene: -; V gene: TRBV7-9; CDR3 protein: CASSLVSYGYTF
J gene: TRBJ1-2; D gene: -; V gene: TRBV4-2; CDR3 protein: CASSHTEVNYGYTF
J gene: TRBJ2-3; D gene: -; V gene: TRBV5-1; CDR3 protein: CASTLRLPRTDTQYF
J gene: TRBJ2-3; D gene: -; V gene: TRBV11-2; CDR3 protein: CASSNLSTDTQYF
J gene: TRBJ2-1; D gene: -; V gene: TRBV6-2/TRBV6-3; CDR3 protein: CASRPTGGRNEQFF
J gene: TRBJ1-6; D gene: -; V gene: TRBV23-1; CDR3 protein: CASSLHRETLHF
J gene: TRBJ2-2; D gene: -; V gene: TRBV29-1; CDR3 protein: CSVRTAPTGELFF
J gene: TRBJ2-7; D gene: TRBD1; V gene: TRBV6-1; CDR3 protein: CASRDRGEAYEQYF
J gene: TRBJ1-1; D gene: -; V gene: TRBV10-3; CDR3 protein: CAINNGAESTEAFF
J gene: TRBJ1-5; D gene: TRBD1; V gene: TRBV4-1; CDR3 protein: CASSQAQDRADGGRGQPQHF
J gene: TRBJ1-1; D gene: -; V gene: TRBV25-1; CDR3 protein: CASKEQGWTEAFF
J gene: TRBJ2-3; D gene: -; V gene: TRBV4-2; CDR3 protein: CASSQETSVGVGSTDTQYF
J gene: TRBJ1-3; D gene: -; V gene: TRBV18; CDR3 protein: CASSPRPDSGNTIYF
J gene: TRBJ1-1; D gene: TRBD1; V gene: TRBV6-5; CDR3 protein: CAARQGVDTEAFF
J gene: TRBJ1-1; D gene: -; V gene: TRBV19; CDR3 protein: CASSIARVANTEAFF
J gene: TRBJ2-7; D gene: -; V gene: TRBV7-6; CDR3 protein: CASSLAGDGYEQYF
J gene: TRBJ2-3; D gene: -; V gene: TRBV11-2; CDR3 protein: CASSLSKWQGSSDTQYF
J gene: TRBJ1-1; D gene: TRBD1; V gene: TRBV20-1; CDR3 protein: CSAVQGAGEAFF
J gene: TRBJ2-1; D gene: -; V gene: TRBV2; CDR3 protein: CASSVGYVDEQFF
J gene: TRBJ2-5; D gene: -; V gene: TRBV10-2; CDR3 protein: CASRQTGPQTQYF
J gene: TRBJ1-1; D gene: -; V gene: TRBV5-1; CDR3 protein: CASTALGRINTEAFF
J gene: TRBJ2-3; D gene: -; V gene: TRBV25-1; CDR3 protein: CASSEYVNSAQYF
J gene: TRBJ2-1; D gene: -; V gene: TRBV20-1; CDR3 protein: CSARTTRSYNEQFF
J gene: TRBJ1-1; D gene: TRBD1; V gene: TRBV7-9; CDR3 protein: CASSPGQLTEAFF
J gene: TRBJ2-7; D gene: -; V gene: TRBV7-6; CDR3 protein: CASSLGKETTYEQYF
J gene: TRBJ2-2; D gene: -; V gene: TRBV2; CDR3 protein: CASSEITGLPAGELFF
J gene: TRBJ1-1; D gene: TRBD1; V gene: TRBV28; CDR3 protein: CASRTGGVTEAFF
J gene: TRBJ2-3; D gene: -; V gene: TRBV2; CDR3 protein: CASRETTGLGTDTQYF
J gene: TRBJ1-1; D gene: -; V gene: TRBV4-3; CDR3 protein: CASSQDQVVNTEAFF
J gene: TRBJ2-3; D gene: TRBD2; V gene: TRBV20-1; CDR3 protein: CSAWTRTDTQYF
J gene: TRBJ1-2; D gene: TRBD1; V gene: TRBV6-2/TRBV6-3; CDR3 protein: CASSPGGQGVRGYTF